These 4 T cell receptor beta chains originate from one sample sequenced in a study of T cell responses to AZD1222 COVID-19 vaccine. Profiled with immunoSEQ multiplex PCR; TCRdb holds only in-frame clones, not every one. The profile covers about 120,000 clones, with around 90% appearing a single time and roughly 5% taken by the ten largest. This specimen was peripheral blood, taken on day 0 of AZD1222 vaccination. All receptors come from an adult in good health.

CDR3: CASSPRTGIRSNQPQHF. The DNA of the CDR3 is TGTGCCAGCAGTCCCAGGACAGGGATAAGGAGCAATCAGCCCCAGCATTTT. This sequence joins TRBV28 and TRBJ1-5; 8 bases line up with TRBD1. The CDR3 runs 17 residues. V shed 5 bases, J shed 1 base, and the junction held 10 bases outside the gene matches. Per germline, CDR1 MDHEN and CDR2 SYDVKM.

This clone came up once. This rearrangement joins TRBV5-1 to TRBJ2-6; D possibly matches TRBD1 or TRBD2 (5 bases each). Germline CDR1 and CDR2: SGHRS and YFSETQ. V dropped 0 bases and J dropped 4 bases, with 11 bases sitting between them. CDR3 length: 16 residues. The DNA for the CDR3 is TGCGCCAGCAGCTTGGATCTCGGGGCCGGGGCCAACGTCCTGACTTTC. It specifies CASSLDLGAGANVLTF.

This rearrangement joins TRBV20-1 to TRBJ2-4; possibly TRBD1 or TRBD2 for D (6 bases each). CDR1 DFQATT and CDR2 SNEGSKA come from the germline V gene (reference sequence). The CDR3 is 16 amino acids. Trimming pared 3 bases from V and 2 bases from J, leaving 17 bases between. CDR3 DNA: TGCAGTGCTAGTAAGGGGGGCTCCGAGTCCAAAAACATTCAGTACTTC. It yields the protein CSASKGGSESKNIQYF.

The chain has TRBV6-7 and TRBJ2-1; 7 bases are shared with TRBD1. Being an ORF, TRBV6-7 has a function that is uncertain. With 5 bases clipped from V and 2 bases from J, the junction kept 3 bases outside the gene matches. The CDR3 is 14 residues long. CDR3 DNA: TGTGCCAGCAGTACTGACAGGGCCTACAATGAGCAGTTCTTC. It translates to CASSTDRAYNEQFF.